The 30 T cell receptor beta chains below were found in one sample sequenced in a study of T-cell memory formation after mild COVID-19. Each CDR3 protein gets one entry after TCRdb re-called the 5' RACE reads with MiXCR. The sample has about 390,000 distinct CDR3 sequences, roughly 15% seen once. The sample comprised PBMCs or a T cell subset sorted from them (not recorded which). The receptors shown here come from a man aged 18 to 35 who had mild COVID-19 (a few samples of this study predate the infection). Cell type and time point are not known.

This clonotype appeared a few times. In DNA, the CDR3 is TGCGCCAGCAGCCAAGATAGGGGGGGCGCTGGCTATGGCTACACCTTC. Amino acids: CASSQDRGGAGYGYTF. The chain has TRBV4-1 and TRBJ1-2, with D possibly TRBD1 on 6 matching bases. The V end was cut by 0 bases, the J end by 4 bases, with 15 bases between. CDR3 size: 16 residues. Per the germline V gene, CDR1 is MGHRA and CDR2 is YSYEKL.

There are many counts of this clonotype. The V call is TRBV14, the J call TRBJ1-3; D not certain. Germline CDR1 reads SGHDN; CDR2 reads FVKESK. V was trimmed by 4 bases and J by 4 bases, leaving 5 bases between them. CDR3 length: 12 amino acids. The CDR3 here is CASSPPGNTIYF. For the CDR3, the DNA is TGTGCCAGCAGCCCCCCCGGAAACACCATATATTTT.

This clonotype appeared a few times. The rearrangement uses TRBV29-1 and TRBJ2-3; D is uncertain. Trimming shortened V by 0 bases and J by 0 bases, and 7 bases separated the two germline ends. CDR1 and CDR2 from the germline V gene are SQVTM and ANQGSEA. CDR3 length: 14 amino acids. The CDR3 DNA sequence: TGCAGCGTTGAAGAAAGGCCAAGCACAGATACGCAGTATTTT. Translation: CSVEERPSTDTQYF.

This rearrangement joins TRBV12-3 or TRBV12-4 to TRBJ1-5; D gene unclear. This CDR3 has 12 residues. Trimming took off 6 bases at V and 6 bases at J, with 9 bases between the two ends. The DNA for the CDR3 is TGTGCCAGCAGCCCCGGCGCTCAGCCCCAGCATTTT. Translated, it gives CASSPGAQPQHF.

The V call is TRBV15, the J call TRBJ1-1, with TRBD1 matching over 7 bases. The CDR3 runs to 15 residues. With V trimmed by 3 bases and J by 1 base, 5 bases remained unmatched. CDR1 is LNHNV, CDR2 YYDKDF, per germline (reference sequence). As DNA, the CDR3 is TGTGCCACCAGCAGGAAACAGGGGTGGAACACTGAAGCTTTCTTT. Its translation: CATSRKQGWNTEAFF.

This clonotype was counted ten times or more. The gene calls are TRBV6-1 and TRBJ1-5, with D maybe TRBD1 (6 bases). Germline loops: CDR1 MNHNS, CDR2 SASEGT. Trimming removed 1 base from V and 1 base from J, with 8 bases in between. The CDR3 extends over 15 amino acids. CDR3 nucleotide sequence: TGTGCCAGCAGTGAAGAGGGGGGGAGCAATCAGCCCCAGCATTTT. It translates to CASSEEGGSNQPQHF.

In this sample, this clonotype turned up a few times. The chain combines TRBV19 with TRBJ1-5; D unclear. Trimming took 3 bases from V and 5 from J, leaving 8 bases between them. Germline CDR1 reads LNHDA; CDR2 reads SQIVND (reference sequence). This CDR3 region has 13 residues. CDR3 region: CASSMYTDQPQHF. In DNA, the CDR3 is TGTGCCAGTAGTATGTACACCGATCAGCCCCAGCATTTT.

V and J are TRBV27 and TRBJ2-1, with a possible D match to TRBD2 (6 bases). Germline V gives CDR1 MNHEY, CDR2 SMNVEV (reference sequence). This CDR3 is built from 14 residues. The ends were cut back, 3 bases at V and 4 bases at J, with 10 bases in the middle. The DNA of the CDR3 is TGTGCCAGCAGTTTCGGGAGTTTGTACAATGAGCAGTTCTTC. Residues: CASSFGSLYNEQFF.

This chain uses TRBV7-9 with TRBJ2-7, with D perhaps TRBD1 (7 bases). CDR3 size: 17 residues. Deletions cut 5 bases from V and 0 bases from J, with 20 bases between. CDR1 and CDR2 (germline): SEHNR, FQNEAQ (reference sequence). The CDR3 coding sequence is TGTGCCAGCAGCCCAGCGCGGGGTACAGGGGACTCCTACGAGCAGTACTTC. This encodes CASSPARGTGDSYEQYF. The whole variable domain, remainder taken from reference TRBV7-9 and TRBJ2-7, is DTGVSQNPRHKITKRGQNVTFRCDPISEHNRLYWYRQTLGQGPEFLTYFQNEAQLEKSRLLSDRFSAERPKGSFSTLEIQRTEQGDSAMYLCASSPARGTGDSYEQYFGPGTRLTVT.

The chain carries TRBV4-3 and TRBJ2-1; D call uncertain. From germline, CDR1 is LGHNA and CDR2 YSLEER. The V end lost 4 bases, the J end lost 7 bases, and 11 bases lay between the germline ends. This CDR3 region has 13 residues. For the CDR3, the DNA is TGCGCCAGCAGCCCTCAACGGTGGAATGAGCAGTTCTTC. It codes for CASSPQRWNEQFF.

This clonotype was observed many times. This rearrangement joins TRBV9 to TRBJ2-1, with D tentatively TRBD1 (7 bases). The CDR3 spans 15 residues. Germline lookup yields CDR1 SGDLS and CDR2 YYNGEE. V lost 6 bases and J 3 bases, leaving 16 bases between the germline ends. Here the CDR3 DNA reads TGTGCCAGCAACAGACTAGGACAGGACTACAATGAGCAGTTCTTC. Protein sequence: CASNRLGQDYNEQFF.

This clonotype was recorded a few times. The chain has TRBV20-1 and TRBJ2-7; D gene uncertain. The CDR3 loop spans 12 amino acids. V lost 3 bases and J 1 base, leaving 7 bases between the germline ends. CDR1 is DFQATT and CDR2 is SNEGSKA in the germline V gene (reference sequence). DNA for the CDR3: TGCAGTGCTAGGACGCAGTCCTACGAGCAGTACTTC. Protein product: CSARTQSYEQYF.

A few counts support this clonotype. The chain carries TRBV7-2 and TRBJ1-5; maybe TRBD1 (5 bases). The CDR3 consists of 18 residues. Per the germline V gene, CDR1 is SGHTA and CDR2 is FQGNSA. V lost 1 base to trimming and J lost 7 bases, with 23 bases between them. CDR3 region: CASSLESLSRELVQPQHF. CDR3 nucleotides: TGTGCCAGCAGCTTAGAAAGCTTGAGCAGGGAGTTAGTCCAGCCCCAGCATTTT.

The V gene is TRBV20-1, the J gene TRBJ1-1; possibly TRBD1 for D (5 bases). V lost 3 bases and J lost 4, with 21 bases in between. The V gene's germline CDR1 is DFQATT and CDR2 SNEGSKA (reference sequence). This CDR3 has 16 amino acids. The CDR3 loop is CSARTPDIPEGTEAFF. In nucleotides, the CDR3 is TGCAGTGCTAGGACCCCGGACATCCCAGAAGGCACTGAAGCTTTCTTT.

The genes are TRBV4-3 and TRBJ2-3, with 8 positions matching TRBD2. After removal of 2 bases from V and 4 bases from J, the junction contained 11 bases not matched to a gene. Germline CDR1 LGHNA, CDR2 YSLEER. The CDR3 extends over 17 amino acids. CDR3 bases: TGCGCCAGCAGCCAAACCCTGAGTAGCGGGGTAGCAGATACGCAGTATTTT. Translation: CASSQTLSSGVADTQYF.

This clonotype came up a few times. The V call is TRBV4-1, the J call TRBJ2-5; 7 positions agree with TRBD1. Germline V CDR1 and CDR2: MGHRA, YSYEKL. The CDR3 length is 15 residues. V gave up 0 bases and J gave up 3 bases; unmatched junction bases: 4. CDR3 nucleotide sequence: TGCGCCAGCAGCCAAGATCGCACAGGGGAAGAGACCCAGTACTTC. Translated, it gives CASSQDRTGEETQYF.

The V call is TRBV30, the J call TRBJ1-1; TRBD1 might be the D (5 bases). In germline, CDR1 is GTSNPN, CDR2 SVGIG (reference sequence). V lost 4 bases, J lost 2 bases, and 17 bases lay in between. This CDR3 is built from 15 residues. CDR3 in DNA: TGTGCCTGGACCGTGGGGGGGAGCGGTAACACTGAAGCTTTCTTT. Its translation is CAWTVGGSGNTEAFF.

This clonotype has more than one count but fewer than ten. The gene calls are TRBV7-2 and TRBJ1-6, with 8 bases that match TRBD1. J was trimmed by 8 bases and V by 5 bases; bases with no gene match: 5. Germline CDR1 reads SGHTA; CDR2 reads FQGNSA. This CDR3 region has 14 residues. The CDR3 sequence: CASSRTGPYSPLHF. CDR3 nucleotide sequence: TGTGCCAGCAGCCGGACAGGGCCGTATTCACCCCTCCACTTT.

CDR3 sequence: CSARFREPYEQYV. In nucleotides, the CDR3 is TGCAGTGCTAGGTTTCGGGAGCCCTACGAGCAGTACGTC. The rearrangement joins TRBV20-1 to TRBJ2-7; tentatively, D is TRBD2 (6 bases). Deletions cut 3 bases from V and 2 bases from J, with 11 bases between. The CDR3 length is 13 residues. The V gene's germline CDR1 is DFQATT and CDR2 SNEGSKA (reference sequence).

The CDR3 loop is CATSAANGELFF. The CDR3 nucleotides are TGTGCCACCAGTGCAGCGAACGGGGAGCTGTTTTTT. This sequence joins TRBV24-1 and TRBJ2-2; unclear D gene. The CDR3 spans 12 residues. CDR1 is KGHDR and CDR2 is SFDVKD in the germline V gene. V gave up 5 bases and J gave up 7 bases, with 7 bases separating them.

The CDR3: CASSLAEELFF. CDR3 DNA sequence: TGTGCCAGCAGCTTAGCGGAGGAGCTGTTTTTT. The genes are TRBV7-9 and TRBJ2-2; no clear D. Germline-derived CDR1 and CDR2 are SEHNR and FQNEAQ (reference sequence). V was shortened by 0 bases and J by 10 bases, with 3 bases between the two germline ends. The CDR3 contains 11 residues.

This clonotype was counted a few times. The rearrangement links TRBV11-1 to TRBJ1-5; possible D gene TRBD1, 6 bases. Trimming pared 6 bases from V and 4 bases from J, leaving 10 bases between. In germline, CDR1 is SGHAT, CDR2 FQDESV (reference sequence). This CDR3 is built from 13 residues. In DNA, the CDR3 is TGTGCCAGCAGTATACAGGGAAATCAGCCCCAGCATTTT. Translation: CASSIQGNQPQHF.

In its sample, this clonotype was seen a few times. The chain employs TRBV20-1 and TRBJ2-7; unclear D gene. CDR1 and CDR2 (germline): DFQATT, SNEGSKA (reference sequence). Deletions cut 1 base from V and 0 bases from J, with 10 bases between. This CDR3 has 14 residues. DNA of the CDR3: TGCAGTGCTAGAGGGCCAACGAGCTCCTACGAGCAGTACTTC. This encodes CSARGPTSSYEQYF.

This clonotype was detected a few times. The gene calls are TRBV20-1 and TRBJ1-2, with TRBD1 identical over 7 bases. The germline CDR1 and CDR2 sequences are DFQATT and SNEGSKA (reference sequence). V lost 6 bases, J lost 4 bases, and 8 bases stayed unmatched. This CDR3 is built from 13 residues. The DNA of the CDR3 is TGCAGTGCGACTCCAGGGGGACTCTATGGCTACACCTTC. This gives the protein CSATPGGLYGYTF.

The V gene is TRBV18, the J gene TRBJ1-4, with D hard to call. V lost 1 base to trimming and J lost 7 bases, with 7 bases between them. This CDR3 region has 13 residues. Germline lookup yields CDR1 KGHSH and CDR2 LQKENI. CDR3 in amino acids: CASSPQSFEKLFF. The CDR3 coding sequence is TGTGCCAGCTCACCACAGAGTTTTGAAAAACTGTTTTTT.

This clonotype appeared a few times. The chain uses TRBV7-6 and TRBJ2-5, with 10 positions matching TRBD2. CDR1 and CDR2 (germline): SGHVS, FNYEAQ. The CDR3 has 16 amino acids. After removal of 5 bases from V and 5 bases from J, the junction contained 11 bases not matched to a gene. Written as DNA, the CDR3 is TGTGCCAGCAGCCGAACTAGCGGGGCGGAGGGGGAGACCCAGTACTTC. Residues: CASSRTSGAEGETQYF.

The CDR3 reads CASSPPSLTGYTEAFF. In nucleotides, the CDR3 is TGTGCCAGCTCACCACCCTCCCTGACAGGCTACACTGAAGCTTTCTTT. The chain uses TRBV18 and TRBJ1-1, with D maybe TRBD1 (6 bases). Germline V CDR1 and CDR2: KGHSH, LQKENI. V was trimmed by 0 bases and J by 3 bases, leaving 14 bases between them. This CDR3 is built from 16 residues.

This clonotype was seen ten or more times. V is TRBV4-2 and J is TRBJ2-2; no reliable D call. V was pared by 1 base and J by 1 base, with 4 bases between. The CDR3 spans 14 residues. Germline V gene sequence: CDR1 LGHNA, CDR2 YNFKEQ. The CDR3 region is CASSQGRNTGELFF. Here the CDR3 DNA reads TGTGCCAGCAGCCAAGGGAGGAACACCGGGGAGCTGTTTTTT.

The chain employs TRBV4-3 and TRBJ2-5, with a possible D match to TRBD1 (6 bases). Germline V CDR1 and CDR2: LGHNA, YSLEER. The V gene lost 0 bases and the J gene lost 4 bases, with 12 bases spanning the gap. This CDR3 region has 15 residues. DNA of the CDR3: TGCGCCAGCAGCCAAGATGATCGCAGGGGAGAGACCCAGTACTTC. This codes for CASSQDDRRGETQYF.

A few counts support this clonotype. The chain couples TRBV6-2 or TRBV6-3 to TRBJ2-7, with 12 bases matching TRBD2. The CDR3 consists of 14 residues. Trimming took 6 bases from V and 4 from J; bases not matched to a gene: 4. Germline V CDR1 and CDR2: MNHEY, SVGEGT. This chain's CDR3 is CASSLAGGRYEQYF. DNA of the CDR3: TGTGCCAGCAGCCTAGCGGGGGGGCGGTACGAGCAGTACTTC.